Sequencing of this T cell receptor beta chain was carried out in a study of T cell responses to AZD1222 COVID-19 vaccine. Regarding the study as a whole: Vaccine-related CD4 TCRs covered spike, predominating at 160-218 and 743-854.

Comments on this clone: As yet, its antigen is unknown.

The data were produced by immunoSEQ multiplex PCR, yet TCRdb's version contains in-frame clones alone and is incomplete. The sample contains some 120,000 clones, about nine tenths of which appear only once. The sample in question was peripheral blood, obtained on day 0 of AZD1222 vaccination. The receptor comes from an adult in good health.

The DNA for the CDR3 is TGTGCCAGCAATTTGTTGGACTTCCAAGAGACCCAGTACTTC. Translation gives CASNLLDFQETQYF. The rearrangement uses TRBV2 and TRBJ2-5; D is possibly TRBD2 (5 bases). This CDR3 comprises 14 residues. V was trimmed by 7 bases and J by 1 base, leaving 13 bases between them. Germline CDR1 is SNHLY and CDR2 is FYNNEI.